This T cell receptor beta chain was sequenced during a study of cytomegalovirus exposure and HLA in healthy donors. The primer mix had 60 Vbeta and 13 Jbeta primers. The assay was immunoSEQ multiplex PCR, and TCRdb's table has in-frame clones only and misses some. The table includes about 140,000 clones, roughly three quarters detected once. This CDR3 contains 15 residues. V lost 6 bases, J lost 0 bases, and 12 bases lay in between. Germline V CDR1 and CDR2: LNHNV, YYDKDF (reference sequence). This sequence joins TRBV15 and TRBJ2-1, with D perhaps matching TRBD2 (7 bases). Sequencing was done on a sample of PBMCs. The sequence came from a man younger than 45 in good health and CMV-seronegative. CDR3 nucleotides: TGTGCCACCAGGGAGGGGGGGAACTCCTACAATGAGCAGTTCTTC. It codes for CATREGGNSYNEQFF. Drawing the rest from reference TRBV15 and TRBJ2-1, the complete variable domain is DAMVIQNPRYQVTQFGKPVTLSCSQTLNHNVMYWYQQKSSQAPKLLFHYYDKDFNNEADTPDNFQSRRPNTSFCFLDIRSPGLGDTAMYLCATREGGNSYNEQFFGPGTRLTVL.